Here is one T cell receptor beta chain with its context. Its specific antigen is unknown. No much larger clone is present one base from it, and per-base qualities are unavailable. The data originate from a study of OX40 agonist ivuxolimab in advanced cancers. About the study as a whole: Ivuxolimab was an agonistic, fully human IgG2 monoclonal antibody directed against OX40 (CD134), a costimulatory receptor. Three dose-escalation patients achieved partial responses, one with hepatocellular carcinoma and two with cutaneous melanoma. The dose-escalation cohort was about 83% male with a mean age of roughly 62 years, ranging from roughly 23 to 90. Intravenous ivuxolimab was administered to patients every 2 weeks at six dose levels: 0.01, 0.1, 0.3, 1.5, 3 and 10 mg/kg. Of the 50 to 55 patients in dose escalation, about 20 had hepatocellular carcinoma, about 15 had melanoma, 9 had renal cell carcinoma and 9 had head and neck cancer. The monotherapy dose-escalation portion (N ≈ 50 patients) of the phase I ivuxolimab trial is reported in the paper. Patients were allowed to have had prior anti-PD-1, anti-PD-L1 or anti-CTLA-4 therapy, and around 40% of the dose-escalation patients had previously received checkpoint inhibitors. The point of sequencing TCRbeta in the periphery was to test whether ivuxolimab changed TCR sequence diversity and drove clonal T-cell expansion.

Findings and caveats that apply to the study as a whole: Which antigens the clonally expanded peripheral T cells were specific for was not determined. Low levels of normalized T-cell clonal expansion were also seen in some patients who did not respond. After ivuxolimab, expanded clones were on average more numerous among CD8+ T cells than among CD4+ T cells. Clonal expansion of both CD4+ and CD8+ blood T cells was observed from baseline to week 6 at doses 0.1 to 3.0 mg/kg. In partial responders in the 0.1-3.0 mg/kg groups, normalized peripheral clonal expansion was found to be among the lowest, especially among CD8+ T cells.

The CDR3 contains 16 residues, cysteine and phenylalanine counted. The only DNA kept is the CDR3, 48 bases in frame from the first base. Genomic DNA was isolated from the sorted cells so that the TCRbeta CDR3 region could be sequenced. TCRbeta CDR3 regions were sequenced using the immunoSEQ Assay. The table comes from immuneACCESS by way of TCRdb, which keeps in-frame sequences with V and J called. Part of the clones is missing from these tables; in studies checked, under half for an unresolved V gene and the rest for unknown reasons. Recorded for this sample are tens of thousands of clones; 90% to 95% of them occurred a single time. Together, the top ten hold roughly 20% of the sample. The trial excluded patients who had a history of autoimmune disease or who were on systemic immunosuppression. Peripheral blood for TCR sequencing was drawn from every dose cohort at baseline, at cycle 4 day 1 and at cycle 7 day 1. Samples came from an open-label, multicenter, first-in-human phase I dose-escalation trial of ivuxolimab. Adults with locally advanced or metastatic head and neck squamous cell, hepatocellular, melanoma or renal cell carcinoma were enrolled in the trial. Before TCR sequencing, CD4+ and CD8+ T cells were separately sorted from peripheral blood.

The chain couples TRBV21-1 to TRBJ2-7; TRBD1, the D gene given by the table, was not confirmed from the DNA. TRBV21-1 constitutes a pseudogene. This sample comprised CD4+ or CD8+ T cells sorted from blood, obtained in a trial of the OX40 agonist ivuxolimab. This clonotype was obtained from an adult with an advanced solid tumor such as melanoma, head and neck, liver or kidney cancer. DNA sequence: TGTGCCAGCAGTCCCTTGGTACGACAGATCACCTACGAGCAGTACTTC. Translated, this gives CASSPLVRQITYEQYF.